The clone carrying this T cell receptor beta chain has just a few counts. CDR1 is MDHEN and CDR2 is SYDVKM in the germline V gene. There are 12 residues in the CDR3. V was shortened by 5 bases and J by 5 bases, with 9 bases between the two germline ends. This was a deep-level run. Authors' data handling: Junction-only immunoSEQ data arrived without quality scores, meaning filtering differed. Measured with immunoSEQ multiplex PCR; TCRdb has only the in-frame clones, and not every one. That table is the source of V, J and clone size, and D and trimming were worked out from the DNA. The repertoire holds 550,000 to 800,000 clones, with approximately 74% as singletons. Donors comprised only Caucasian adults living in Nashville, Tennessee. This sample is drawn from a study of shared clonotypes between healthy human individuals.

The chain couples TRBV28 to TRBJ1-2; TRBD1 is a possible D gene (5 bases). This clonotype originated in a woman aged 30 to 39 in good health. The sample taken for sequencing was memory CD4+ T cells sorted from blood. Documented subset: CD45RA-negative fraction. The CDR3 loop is CASSARQYGYTF. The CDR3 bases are TGTGCCAGCAGTGCACGACAGTATGGCTACACCTTC.